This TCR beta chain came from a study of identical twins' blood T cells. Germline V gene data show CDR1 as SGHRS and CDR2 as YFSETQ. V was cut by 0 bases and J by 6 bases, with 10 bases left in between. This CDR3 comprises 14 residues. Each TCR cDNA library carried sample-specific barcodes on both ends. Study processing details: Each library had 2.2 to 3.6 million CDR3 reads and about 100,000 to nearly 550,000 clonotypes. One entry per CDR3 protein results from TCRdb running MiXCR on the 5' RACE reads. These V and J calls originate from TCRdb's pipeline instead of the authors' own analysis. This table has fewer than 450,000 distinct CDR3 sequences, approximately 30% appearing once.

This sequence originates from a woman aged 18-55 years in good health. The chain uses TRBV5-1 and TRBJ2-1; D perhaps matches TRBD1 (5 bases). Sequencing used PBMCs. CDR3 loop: CASSLGQTLNEQFF. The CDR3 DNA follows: TGCGCCAGCAGCTTGGGACAGACACTCAATGAGCAGTTCTTC.